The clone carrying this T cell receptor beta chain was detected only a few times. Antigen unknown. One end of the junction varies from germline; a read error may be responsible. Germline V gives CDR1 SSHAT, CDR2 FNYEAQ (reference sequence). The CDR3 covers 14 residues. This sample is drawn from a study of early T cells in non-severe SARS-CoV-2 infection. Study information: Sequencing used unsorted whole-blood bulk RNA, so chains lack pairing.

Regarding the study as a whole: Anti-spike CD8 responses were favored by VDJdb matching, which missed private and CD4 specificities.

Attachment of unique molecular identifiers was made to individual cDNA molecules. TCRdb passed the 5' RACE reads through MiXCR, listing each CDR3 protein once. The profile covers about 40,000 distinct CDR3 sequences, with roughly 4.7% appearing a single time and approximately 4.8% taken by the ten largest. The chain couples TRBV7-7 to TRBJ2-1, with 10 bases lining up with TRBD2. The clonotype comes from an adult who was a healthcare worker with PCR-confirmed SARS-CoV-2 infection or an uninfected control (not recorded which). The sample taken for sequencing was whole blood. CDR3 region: CASSTGTSAAEQFF. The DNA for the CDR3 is TGTGCTAGCAGCACCGGGACTAGCGCCGCGGAGCAGTTCTTC.